A single sample is the source of the 22 T cell receptor beta chains below, sequenced in a study of tumor-infiltrating lymphocytes in oesophageal squamous cell carcinoma. TCRdb re-analysed the PCR reads in MiXCR, keeping a single row per CDR3 protein. This table holds approximately 11,000 distinct CDR3 sequences, roughly 54% found once. The specimen sequenced was esophageal tumor tissue. These receptors were taken from a male donor with esophageal squamous cell carcinoma.

As for this clonotype: Likely a read error: the CDR3 ends without its conserved phenylalanine or tryptophan. This chain links TRBV7-3 with TRBJ2-5; TRBD2 agrees at 12 bases. The assigned J gene may be wrong: the sequence end matches TRBJ2-1 better. The CDR3 has 17 amino acids. Looked up from germline, CDR1 is SGHTA and CDR2 is FQGTGA. The DNA for the CDR3 is TGTGCCAGCAGCTTAAGGCCTAGCGGGGGGGTGGGCAATGAGCAGTTCTTA. It is translated as CASSLRPSGGVGNEQFL.

Judged by abundance, this clonotype is medium-sized. The V gene is TRBV6-2 or TRBV6-3, the J gene TRBJ2-3; D uncertain. The CDR3 consists of 15 residues. Per germline, CDR1 MNHEY and CDR2 SVGEGT. V lost 2 bases to trimming and J lost 2 bases, with 11 bases between them. The CDR3 here is CASSYLERVTDTQYF. For the CDR3, the DNA is TGTGCCAGCAGTTACCTGGAAAGGGTCACAGATACGCAGTATTTT.

A few counts support this clonotype. The CDR3 region is CASSYSGLAGIYNEQYF. CDR3 nucleotide sequence: TGTGCCAGCAGTTACTCGGGGCTAGCGGGGATCTACAATGAGCAGTACTTC. V usage is TRBV6-6 and J usage is TRBJ2-5; TRBD2 agrees at 9 bases. V shed 0 bases and J 11 bases; nucleotides not matched to a gene: 16. CDR1 and CDR2 from the germline V gene are MNHNY and SVGAGI (reference sequence). The CDR3 is made up of 17 amino acids.

This chain connects TRBV7-3 to TRBJ2-3, with 10 bases fitting TRBD1. The tail of the sequence fits TRBJ2-5 better, so the J call may be wrong. This CDR3 has 15 residues. CDR1 and CDR2 from the germline V gene are SGHTA and FQGTGA. DNA of the CDR3: TGTGCCAGCAGCTTGGTGGGACAGGGGAAGGAGACCCAGTACTTC. Protein sequence: CASSLVGQGKETQYF.

This clonotype was found a few times. The rearrangement links TRBV29-1 to TRBJ2-1, with 14 bases identical to TRBD2. CDR3 size: 12 residues. The V gene end was trimmed by 6 bases and the J gene end by 14 bases; junction bases not matched to a gene: 6. Germline V gene sequence: CDR1 SQVTM, CDR2 ANQGSEA. CDR3 nucleotides: TGCAGCGTCAAGACTAGCGGGAGGGCCGAGTTCTTC. It yields the protein CSVKTSGRAEFF.

The CDR3 spells CASSLPPTDTQYF. CDR3 nucleotides: TGTGCCAGCAGCTTACCACCCACAGATACGCAGTATTTT. The chain has TRBV7-6 and TRBJ2-3; the D is unclear. Germline V CDR1 and CDR2: SGHVS, FNYEAQ. The CDR3 is 13 residues long. V dropped 2 bases and J dropped 2 bases, with 5 bases sitting between them.

This chain uses TRBV30 with TRBJ1-6; D uncertain. The germline V and J ends were trimmed by 4 bases and 5 bases, with 6 bases remaining between them. Germline V gene lookup returns CDR1 GTSNPN and CDR2 SVGIG (reference sequence). This CDR3 region has 12 residues. CDR3 loop: CAWTVNNSPLHF. The CDR3 coding sequence is TGTGCCTGGACAGTTAATAATTCACCCCTCCACTTT.

The V and J genes are TRBV6-2 or TRBV6-3 and TRBJ1-2; D remains unclear. Germline loops: CDR1 MNHEY, CDR2 SVGEGT. Deletions cut 8 bases from V and 8 bases from J, with 12 bases between. This CDR3 is 11 amino acids long. The CDR3, as DNA: TGTGCCAGCTGTGATCAGAGCGGCTACACCTTC. Residues: CASCDQSGYTF.

The V gene is TRBV18, the J gene TRBJ2-5, with D possibly TRBD2 on 6 matching bases. CDR1 KGHSH and CDR2 LQKENI come from the germline V gene. This CDR3 is built from 13 residues. Trimming took off 3 bases at V and 2 bases at J, with 7 bases between the two ends. The CDR3 nucleotides read TGTGCCAGCTCACCCGGGAGACAAGAGACCCAGTACTTC. Its translation is CASSPGRQETQYF. Supplemented by reference TRBV18 and TRBJ2-5, the full variable domain reads NAGVMQNPRHLVRRRGQEARLRCSPMKGHSHVYWYRQLPEEGLKFMVYLQKENIIDESGMPKERFSAEFPKEGPSILRIQQVVRGDSAAYFCASSPGRQETQYFGPGTRLLVL.

This rearrangement joins TRBV7-2 to TRBJ2-7, with D unresolved. In germline, CDR1 is SGHTA, CDR2 FQGNSA. Trimming left V 5 bases short and J 0 bases short, with 5 bases between. The CDR3 sequence is 12 residues long. CDR3 amino acids: CASSQNSYEQYF. Written as DNA, the CDR3 is TGTGCCAGCAGCCAGAACTCCTACGAGCAGTACTTC.

For this clonotype: The junction shows a germline mismatch at one end, possibly a read error. The V and J genes are TRBV4-1 and TRBJ1-1, with a tentative D call TRBD1 (6 bases). Looked up from germline, CDR1 is MGHRA and CDR2 is YSYEKL. This CDR3 is built from 16 residues. Written as DNA, the CDR3 is TGTGCCAGCAGCCGGTCCTTAGCAGAGGGGGACACTGAAGCTTTCTTT. Its protein is CASSRSLAEGDTEAFF.

V gene TRBV6-6 combines with J gene TRBJ1-2; D ambiguous. V was trimmed by 2 bases and J by 4 bases, leaving 8 bases between them. The CDR3 contains 13 residues. Germline V gives CDR1 MNHNY, CDR2 SVGAGI (reference sequence). The chain's CDR3 is CASSYDGSYGYTF. CDR3 coding DNA: TGTGCCAGCAGTTACGACGGATCCTATGGCTACACCTTC.

V usage is TRBV6-1 and J usage is TRBJ2-3; D could derive from TRBD1 or TRBD2 (6 bases each). Per germline, CDR1 MNHNS and CDR2 SASEGT. The V end was cut by 3 bases, the J end by 0 bases, with 10 bases between. The CDR3 sequence is 15 residues long. CDR3 region: CASSEGAGSTDTQYF. The DNA of the CDR3 is TGTGCCAGCAGTGAGGGGGCGGGGAGCACAGATACGCAGTATTTT.

This chain links TRBV11-2 with TRBJ2-1, with D possibly TRBD2 on 5 matching bases. The end of the DNA is better explained by TRBJ2-5, so the J call may be wrong. The CDR3 totals 14 residues. The V gene's germline CDR1 is SGHAT and CDR2 FQNNGV. CDR3 residues: CASSPPRGSETQYF. The CDR3 nucleotides read TGTGCCAGCAGCCCGCCCCGGGGTAGCGAGACCCAGTACTTC.

In this sample, this clonotype turned up many times. This sequence may be a read error, since a much larger clone differs from it by one base. The CDR3 DNA follows: TGTGCCAGCAGCTTAAGGACAGGGAAGCACAATGAGCAGTACTTC. It translates to CASSLRTGKHNEQYF. The chain uses TRBV7-2 and TRBJ2-5; 8 bases fit TRBD1. After removal of 2 bases from V and 11 bases from J, the junction contained 13 bases not matched to a gene. There are 15 residues in the CDR3. CDR1 is SGHTA and CDR2 is FQGNSA in the germline V gene.

The chain links TRBV5-5 to TRBJ1-6; D may be TRBD1 (5 bases). In germline, CDR1 is SGHKS, CDR2 YYEKEE (reference sequence). The CDR3 covers 18 residues. Trimming removed 2 bases from V and 11 bases from J, with 26 bases in between. The CDR3 bases are TGTGCCAGCAGCTTTAGGGCATGGGGGAGCAACCATAGAACACCCCTCCACTTT. As protein: CASSFRAWGSNHRTPLHF.

The table lists this clonotype with a few counts. V gene TRBV19 combines with J gene TRBJ2-3; possible D gene TRBD1, 5 bases. Germline CDR1 and CDR2: LNHDA and SQIVND (reference sequence). Trimming took 3 bases from V and 2 from J, leaving 12 bases between them. The CDR3 has 15 amino acids. CDR3 residues: CASSIDRTNTDTQYF. CDR3 bases: TGTGCCAGTAGTATCGACAGAACGAACACAGATACGCAGTATTTT.

This clonotype was detected a few times. The V call is TRBV27, the J call TRBJ2-3, with D uncertain. The ends were cut back, 4 bases at V and 1 base at J, with 3 bases in the middle. The CDR3 is 12 residues long. Germline V gene data show CDR1 as MNHEY and CDR2 as SMNVEV (reference sequence). The CDR3 DNA sequence: TGTGCCAGCAGTTCGCGCACAGATACGCAGTATTTT. Its protein is CASSSRTDTQYF.

In this sample, this clonotype turned up once. J is TRBJ2-6 and V is TRBV7-2; 9 bases line up with TRBD2. The end of the DNA is better explained by TRBJ2-1, so the J call may be wrong. This CDR3 is built from 13 residues. The V gene's germline CDR1 is SGHTA and CDR2 FQGNSA. The CDR3 DNA follows: TGTGCCAGCAGCATCGGACTAGCGAATGAGCAGTTCTTC. This sequence encodes CASSIGLANEQFF.

The rearrangement links TRBV7-6 to TRBJ2-5; D is possibly TRBD2 (5 bases). With 3 bases removed from V and 4 bases from J, the gap between germline ends came to 15 bases. The CDR3 is 15 amino acids. Germline values: CDR1 SGHVS, CDR2 FNYEAQ. CDR3 nucleotide sequence: TGTGCCAGCAGCTTGTATGGGAGCTTGGGAGAGACCCAGTACTTC. It translates to CASSLYGSLGETQYF. The complete variable domain, with remaining parts taken from reference TRBV7-6 and TRBJ2-5, reads GAGVSQSPRYKVTKRGQDVALRCDPISGHVSLYWYRQALGQGPEFLTYFNYEAQQDKSGLPNDRFSAERPEGSISTLTIQRTEQRDSAMYRCASSLYGSLGETQYFGPGTRLLVL.

This clonotype showed up just a few times. The DNA is omitted, as the CDR3 cannot be located on it reliably, and the CDR3 follows TCRdb's listing. The genes are TRBV10-1 and TRBJ2-6; the D call in the table, TRBD1, was not verified against the DNA. The CDR3 length is 16 residues, termini included. Germline-derived CDR1 and CDR2 are WNHNN and SYGVQD (reference sequence). CDR3 amino acids: CASRTGTGGSRAVLRF.

This chain links TRBV7-2 with TRBJ2-3; 12 bases are a match to TRBD2. The DNA end is a closer match to TRBJ2-7, so the J assignment may be wrong. Germline-derived CDR1 and CDR2 are SGHTA and FQGNSA. This CDR3 contains 16 residues. As DNA, the CDR3 is TGTGCCAGCAGCTTAGGGCTAGCGGGAGGGTTGGACGAGCAGTACTTC. Translating gives CASSLGLAGGLDEQYF.